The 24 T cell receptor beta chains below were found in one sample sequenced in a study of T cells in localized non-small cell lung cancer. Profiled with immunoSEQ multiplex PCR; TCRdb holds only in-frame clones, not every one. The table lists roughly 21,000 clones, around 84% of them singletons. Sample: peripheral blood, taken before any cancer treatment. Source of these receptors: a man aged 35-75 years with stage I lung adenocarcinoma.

This chain's CDR3 is CASSIFSGRFTDTQYF. The CDR3 coding sequence is TGTGCCAGTAGTATTTTTAGCGGGAGGTTCACAGATACGCAGTATTTT. The chain links TRBV19 to TRBJ2-3; TRBD2 matches 10 bases. V lost 3 bases and J lost 2; bases outside the gene matches: 5. Germline-derived CDR1 and CDR2 are LNHDA and SQIVND (reference sequence). The CDR3 runs to 16 residues. The complete variable domain, with remaining parts taken from reference TRBV19 and TRBJ2-3, reads DGGITQSPKYLFRKEGQNVTLSCEQNLNHDAMYWYRQDPGQGLRLIYYSQIVNDFQKGDIAEGYSVSREKKESFPLTVTSAQKNPTAFYLCASSIFSGRFTDTQYFGPGTRLTVL.

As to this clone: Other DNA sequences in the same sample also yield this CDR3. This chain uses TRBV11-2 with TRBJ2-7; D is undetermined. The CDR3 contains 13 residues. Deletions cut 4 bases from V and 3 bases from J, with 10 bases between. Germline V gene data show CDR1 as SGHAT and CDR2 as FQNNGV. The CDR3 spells CASSSPRHYEQYF. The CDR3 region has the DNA TGTGCCAGCAGCTCCCCCAGACACTACGAGCAGTACTTC.

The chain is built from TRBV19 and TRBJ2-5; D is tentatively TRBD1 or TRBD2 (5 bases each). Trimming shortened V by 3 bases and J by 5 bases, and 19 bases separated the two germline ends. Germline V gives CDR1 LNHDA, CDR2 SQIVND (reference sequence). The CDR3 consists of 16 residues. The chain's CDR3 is CASSIGSARAGETQYF. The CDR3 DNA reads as TGTGCCAGTAGTATTGGGAGCGCCCGAGCAGGGGAGACCCAGTACTTC.

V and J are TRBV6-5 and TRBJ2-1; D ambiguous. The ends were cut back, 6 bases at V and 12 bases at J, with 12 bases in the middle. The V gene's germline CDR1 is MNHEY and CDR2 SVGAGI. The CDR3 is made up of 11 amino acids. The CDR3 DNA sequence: TGTGCCAGCAGCACCCAGGCGAGGCAGTTCTTC. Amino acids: CASSTQARQFF.

CDR3 loop: CASGMGPGYEQYF. The CDR3 DNA reads as TGTGCCAGTGGAATGGGACCCGGCTACGAGCAGTACTTC. The chain couples TRBV19 to TRBJ2-7; D might be TRBD1 or TRBD2, each matching 5 bases. This CDR3 has 13 amino acids. Trimming took 8 bases from V and 3 from J, leaving 14 bases between them. Germline V gene lookup returns CDR1 LNHDA and CDR2 SQIVND (reference sequence).

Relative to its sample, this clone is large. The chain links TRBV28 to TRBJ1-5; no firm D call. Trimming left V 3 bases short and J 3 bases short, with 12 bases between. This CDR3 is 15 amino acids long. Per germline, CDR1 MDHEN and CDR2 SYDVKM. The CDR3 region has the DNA TGTGCCAGCAGTTTTTACAGAGCGTCCAATCAGCCCCAGCATTTT. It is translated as CASSFYRASNQPQHF.

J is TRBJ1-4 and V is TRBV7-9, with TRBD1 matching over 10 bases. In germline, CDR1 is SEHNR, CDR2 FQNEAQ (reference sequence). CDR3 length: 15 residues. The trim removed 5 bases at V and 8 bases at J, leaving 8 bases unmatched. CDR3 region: CASSAGGDRGEKLFF. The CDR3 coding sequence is TGTGCCAGCAGCGCAGGAGGGGACAGGGGCGAAAAACTGTTTTTT.

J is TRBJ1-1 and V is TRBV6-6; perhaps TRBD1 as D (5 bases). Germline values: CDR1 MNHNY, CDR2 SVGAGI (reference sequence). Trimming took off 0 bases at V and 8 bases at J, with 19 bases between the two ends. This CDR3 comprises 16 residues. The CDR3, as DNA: TGTGCCAGCAGTTACTCGTTGGGACTAGGAACCTCGGAAGCTTTCTTT. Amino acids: CASSYSLGLGTSEAFF.

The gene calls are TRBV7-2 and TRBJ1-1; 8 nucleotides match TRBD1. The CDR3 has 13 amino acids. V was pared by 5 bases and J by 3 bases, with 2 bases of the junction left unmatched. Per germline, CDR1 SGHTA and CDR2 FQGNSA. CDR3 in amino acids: CASSIRGHTEAFF. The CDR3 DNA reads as TGTGCCAGCAGCATCAGGGGGCACACTGAAGCTTTCTTT.

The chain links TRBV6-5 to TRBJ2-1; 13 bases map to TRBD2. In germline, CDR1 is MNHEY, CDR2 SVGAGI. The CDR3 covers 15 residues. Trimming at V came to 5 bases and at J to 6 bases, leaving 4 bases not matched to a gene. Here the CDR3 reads CASSRGLAGFNEQFF. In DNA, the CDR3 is TGTGCCAGCAGTCGGGGACTAGCGGGATTCAATGAGCAGTTCTTC.

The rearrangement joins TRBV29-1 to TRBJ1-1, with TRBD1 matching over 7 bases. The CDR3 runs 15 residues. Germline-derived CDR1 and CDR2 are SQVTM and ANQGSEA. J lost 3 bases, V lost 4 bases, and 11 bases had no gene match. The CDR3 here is CSVGDSGGWDTEAFF. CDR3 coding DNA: TGCAGCGTTGGGGACAGCGGGGGCTGGGACACTGAAGCTTTCTTT.

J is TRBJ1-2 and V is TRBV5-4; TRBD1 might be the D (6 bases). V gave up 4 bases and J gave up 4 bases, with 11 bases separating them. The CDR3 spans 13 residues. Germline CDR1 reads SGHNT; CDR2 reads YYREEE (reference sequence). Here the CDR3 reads CASSQDSLYGYTF. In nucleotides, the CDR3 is TGTGCCAGCAGCCAGGACAGCCTCTATGGCTACACCTTC.

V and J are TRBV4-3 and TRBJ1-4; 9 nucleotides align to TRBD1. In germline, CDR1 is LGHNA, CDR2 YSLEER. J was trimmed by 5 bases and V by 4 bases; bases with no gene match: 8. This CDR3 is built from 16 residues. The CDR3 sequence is CASSRYRDRENEKLFF. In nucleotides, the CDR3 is TGCGCCAGCAGCCGATACCGGGACAGGGAGAATGAAAAACTGTTTTTT.

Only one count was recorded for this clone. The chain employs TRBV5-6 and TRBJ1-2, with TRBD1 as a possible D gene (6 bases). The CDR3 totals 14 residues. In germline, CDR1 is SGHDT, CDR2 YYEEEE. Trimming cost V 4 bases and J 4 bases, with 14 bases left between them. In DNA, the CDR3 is TGTGCCAGCAGCCACAGGGATAGCGTCTATGGCTACACCTTC. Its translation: CASSHRDSVYGYTF. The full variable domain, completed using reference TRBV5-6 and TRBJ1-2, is DAGVTQSPTHLIKTRGQQVTLRCSPKSGHDTVSWYQQALGQGPQFIFQYYEEEERQRGNFPDRFSGHQFPNYSSELNVNALLLGDSALYLCASSHRDSVYGYTFGSGTRLTVV.

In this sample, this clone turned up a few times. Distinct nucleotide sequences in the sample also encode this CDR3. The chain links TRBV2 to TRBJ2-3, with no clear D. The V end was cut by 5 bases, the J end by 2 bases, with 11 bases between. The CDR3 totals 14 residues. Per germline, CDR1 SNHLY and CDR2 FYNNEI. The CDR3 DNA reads TGTGCCAGCAGTTCAGACCCGTCCACAGATACGCAGTATTTT. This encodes CASSSDPSTDTQYF.

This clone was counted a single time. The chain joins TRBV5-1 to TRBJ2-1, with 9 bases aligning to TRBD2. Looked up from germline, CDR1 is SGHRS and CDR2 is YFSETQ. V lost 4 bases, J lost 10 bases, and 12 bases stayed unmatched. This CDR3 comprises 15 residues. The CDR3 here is CASSPGGGRAGEQFF. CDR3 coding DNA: TGCGCCAGCAGCCCGGGTGGCGGGAGGGCCGGCGAGCAGTTCTTC.

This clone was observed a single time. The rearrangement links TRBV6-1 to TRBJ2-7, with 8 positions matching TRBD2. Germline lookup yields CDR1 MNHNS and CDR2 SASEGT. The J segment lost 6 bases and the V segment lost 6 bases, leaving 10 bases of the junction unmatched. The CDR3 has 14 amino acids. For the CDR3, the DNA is TGTGCCAGCAGGCCCCCGGGACTAGAGGTCGAGCAGTACTTC. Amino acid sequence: CASRPPGLEVEQYF.

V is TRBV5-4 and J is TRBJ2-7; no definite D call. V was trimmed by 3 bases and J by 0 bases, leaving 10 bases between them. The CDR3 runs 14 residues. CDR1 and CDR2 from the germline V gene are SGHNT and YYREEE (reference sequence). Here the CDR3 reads CASSSYKSSYEQYF. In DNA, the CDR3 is TGTGCCAGCAGCTCTTACAAGAGCTCCTACGAGCAGTACTTC.

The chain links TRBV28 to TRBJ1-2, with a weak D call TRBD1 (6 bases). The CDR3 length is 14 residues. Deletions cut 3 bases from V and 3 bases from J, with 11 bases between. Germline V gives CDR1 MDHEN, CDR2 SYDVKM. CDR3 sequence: CASSFGGGDYGYTF. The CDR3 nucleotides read TGTGCCAGCAGTTTTGGGGGCGGGGACTATGGCTACACCTTC.

The CDR3 loop reads CASSLAQDTEAFF. CDR3 nucleotides: TGCGCCAGCAGCTTAGCTCAGGACACTGAAGCTTTCTTT. This chain links TRBV5-1 with TRBJ1-1; unclear D gene. V was clipped by 2 bases and J by 3 bases, with 8 bases between them. This CDR3 spans 13 amino acids. Germline CDR1 and CDR2: SGHRS and YFSETQ.

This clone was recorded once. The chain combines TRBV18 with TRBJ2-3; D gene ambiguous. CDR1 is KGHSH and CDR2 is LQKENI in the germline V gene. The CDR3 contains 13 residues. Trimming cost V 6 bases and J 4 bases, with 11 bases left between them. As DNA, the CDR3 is TGTGCCAGCTCTGACCCCGAGGCAGATACGCAGTATTTT. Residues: CASSDPEADTQYF.

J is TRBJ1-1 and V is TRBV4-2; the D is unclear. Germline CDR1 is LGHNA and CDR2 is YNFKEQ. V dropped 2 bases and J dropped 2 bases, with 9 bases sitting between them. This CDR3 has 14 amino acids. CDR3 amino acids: CASSQFGINTEAFF. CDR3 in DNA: TGTGCCAGCAGCCAATTCGGGATAAACACTGAAGCTTTCTTT.

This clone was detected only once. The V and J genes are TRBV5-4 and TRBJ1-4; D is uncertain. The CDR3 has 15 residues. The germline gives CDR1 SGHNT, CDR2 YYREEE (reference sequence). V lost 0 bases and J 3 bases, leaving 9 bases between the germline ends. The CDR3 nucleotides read TGTGCCAGCAGCTTGGGTGGGAAGTCTAATGAAAAACTGTTTTTT. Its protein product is CASSLGGKSNEKLFF.

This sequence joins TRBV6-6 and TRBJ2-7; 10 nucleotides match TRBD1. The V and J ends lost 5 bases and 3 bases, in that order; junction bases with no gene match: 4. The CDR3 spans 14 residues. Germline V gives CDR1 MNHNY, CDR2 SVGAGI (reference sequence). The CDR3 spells CASSKDRGGYEQYF. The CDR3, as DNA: TGTGCCAGCAGTAAGGACAGGGGGGGCTACGAGCAGTACTTC.